This T cell receptor (beta chain) was observed in a study of cytomegalovirus exposure and HLA in healthy donors. In the PCR, 60 Vbeta and 13 Jbeta primers were used. Using immunoSEQ multiplex PCR, the repertoire was profiled, and TCRdb retains in-frame clones only, with some absent. The sample lists about 150,000 clones, around 79% occurring once. V lost 2 bases to trimming and J lost 3 bases; unmatched junction nucleotides: 8. This CDR3 has 16 residues. Per germline, CDR1 SGHDT and CDR2 YYEEEE. This sequence was found in a woman aged 30 to 39 in good health and CMV-seronegative. The sample comprised PBMCs. This sequence joins TRBV5-6 and TRBJ2-3; 8 nucleotides agree with TRBD2. The CDR3 nucleotides are TGTGCCAGCAGCTTACCGGGACTAGTAGTGACAGATACGCAGTATTTT. Its translation: CASSLPGLVVTDTQYF.